There are many counts of the clone carrying this T cell receptor (beta chain). Time point of the sample: longitudinal time-point 1 (baseline). TCRdb recomputed calls from the 5' RACE reads with MiXCR, one row per CDR3 protein. The table lists tens of thousands of distinct CDR3 sequences, roughly 15% of them singletons. The CDR3 is made up of 16 amino acids. Germline assignment: CDR1 SGHRS and CDR2 YFSETQ. V dropped 0 bases and J dropped 0 bases, with 7 bases sitting between them. This sample was included in a study of neurological immune-mediated disorders. This chain links TRBV5-1 with TRBJ2-6; D not certain. This clonotype was sampled from a female donor with HTLV-1-associated myelopathy (HAM/TSP). Sequencing was done on a sample of PBMCs. The CDR3 nucleotides are TGCGCCAGCAGCTTGGGATGGGACTCTGGGGCCAACGTCCTGACTTTC. Its protein product is CASSLGWDSGANVLTF.